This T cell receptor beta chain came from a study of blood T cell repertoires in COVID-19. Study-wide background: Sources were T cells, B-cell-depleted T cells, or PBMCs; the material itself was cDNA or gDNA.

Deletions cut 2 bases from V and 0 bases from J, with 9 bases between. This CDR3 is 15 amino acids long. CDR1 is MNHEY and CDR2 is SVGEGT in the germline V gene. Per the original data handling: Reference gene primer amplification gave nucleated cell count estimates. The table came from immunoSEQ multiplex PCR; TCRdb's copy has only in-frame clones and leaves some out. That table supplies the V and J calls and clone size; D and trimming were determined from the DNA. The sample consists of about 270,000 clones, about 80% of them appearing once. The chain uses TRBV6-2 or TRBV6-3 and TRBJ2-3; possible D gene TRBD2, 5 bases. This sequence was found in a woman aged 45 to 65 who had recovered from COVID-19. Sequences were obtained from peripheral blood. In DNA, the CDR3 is TGTGCCAGCAGTTACCGAGCGGATAGCACAGATACGCAGTATTTT. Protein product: CASSYRADSTDTQYF.